This TCR beta chain was documented in a study of cytomegalovirus exposure and HLA in healthy donors. This CDR3 region has 17 residues. Germline V gene data show CDR1 as KGHSH and CDR2 as LQKENI. V trimming: 3 bases; J trimming: 4 bases; junction bases outside the gene matches: 5. A note on this clone: Its cognate antigen is unknown.

Overall study results and limits: Clonal expansion was found to be greater in HLA-associated TCR beta chains than in equally common others in a later analysis. Available immune exposure information covered CMV serostatus only. An analysis that was carried out later associated approximately 17,000 TCR beta sequences with HLA alleles at 0.05 false discovery rate.

A multiplex PCR was run with 60 Vbeta primers and 13 Jbeta primers. Libraries were prepared by immunoSEQ multiplex PCR; TCRdb keeps only in-frame clonotypes and omits some of them. This listing includes more than 50,000 clones. This rearrangement joins TRBV18 to TRBJ2-6, with TRBD1 identical over 11 bases. The sample was PBMCs. The clonotype originates from a man aged 18 to 35 in good health and CMV-seropositive. In nucleotides, the CDR3 is TGTGCCAGCTCACCCGGACAGGGGGCTTACGGGGCCAACGTCCTGACTTTC. Its translation is CASSPGQGAYGANVLTF.